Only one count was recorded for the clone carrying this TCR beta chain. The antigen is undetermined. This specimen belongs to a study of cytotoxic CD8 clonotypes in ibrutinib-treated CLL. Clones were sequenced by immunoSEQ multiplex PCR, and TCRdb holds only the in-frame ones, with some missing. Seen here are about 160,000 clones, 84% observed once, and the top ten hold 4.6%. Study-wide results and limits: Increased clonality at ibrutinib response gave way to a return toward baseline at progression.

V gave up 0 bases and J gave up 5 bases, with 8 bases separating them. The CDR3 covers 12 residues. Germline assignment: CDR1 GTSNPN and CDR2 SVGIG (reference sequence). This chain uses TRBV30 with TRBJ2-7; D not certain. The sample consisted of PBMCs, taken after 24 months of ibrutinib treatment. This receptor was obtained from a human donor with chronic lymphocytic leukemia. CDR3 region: CAWSVRPNEQYF. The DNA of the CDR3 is TGTGCCTGGAGTGTACGGCCCAACGAGCAGTACTTC.